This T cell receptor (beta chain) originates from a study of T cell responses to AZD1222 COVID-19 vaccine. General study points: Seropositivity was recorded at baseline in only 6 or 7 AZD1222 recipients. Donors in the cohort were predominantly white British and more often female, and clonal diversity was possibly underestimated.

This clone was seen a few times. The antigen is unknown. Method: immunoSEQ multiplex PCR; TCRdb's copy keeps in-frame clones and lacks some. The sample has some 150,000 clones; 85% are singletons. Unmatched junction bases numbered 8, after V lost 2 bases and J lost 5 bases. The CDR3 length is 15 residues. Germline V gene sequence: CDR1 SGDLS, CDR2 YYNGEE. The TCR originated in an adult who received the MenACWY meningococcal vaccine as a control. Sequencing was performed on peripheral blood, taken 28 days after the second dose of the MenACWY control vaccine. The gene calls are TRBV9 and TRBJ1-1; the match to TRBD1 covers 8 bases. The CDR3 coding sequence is TGTGCCAGCAGCGTTACATCGGACAGGGAAACTGAAGCTTTCTTT. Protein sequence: CASSVTSDRETEAFF.